The clone carrying this T cell receptor (beta chain) appeared once. The source of the sample is a study of T cell responses to AZD1222 COVID-19 vaccine. Clones were sequenced by immunoSEQ multiplex PCR, and TCRdb holds only the in-frame ones, with some missing. This sample has approximately 120,000 clones; 88% occur once, and the top ten carry about 13%. Germline V lookup: CDR1 SGDLS, CDR2 YYNGEE. V was cut by 4 bases and J by 3 bases, with 14 bases left in between. This CDR3 spans 14 amino acids. The genes are TRBV9 and TRBJ2-7, with D unclear. This specimen was peripheral blood, taken on day 0 of MenACWY control vaccination. The receptor comes from an adult in good health. The CDR3 sequence: CASSPRVLGYEQYF. The CDR3 DNA follows: TGTGCCAGCAGCCCCCGGGTTTTGGGCTACGAGCAGTACTTC. Full variable domain (outside the CDR3, taken from reference TRBV9 and TRBJ2-7): DSGVTQTPKHLITATGQRVTLRCSPRSGDLSVYWYQQSLDQGLQFLIQYYNGEERAKGNILERFSAQQFPDLHSELNLSSLELGDSALYFCASSPRVLGYEQYFGPGTRLTVT.